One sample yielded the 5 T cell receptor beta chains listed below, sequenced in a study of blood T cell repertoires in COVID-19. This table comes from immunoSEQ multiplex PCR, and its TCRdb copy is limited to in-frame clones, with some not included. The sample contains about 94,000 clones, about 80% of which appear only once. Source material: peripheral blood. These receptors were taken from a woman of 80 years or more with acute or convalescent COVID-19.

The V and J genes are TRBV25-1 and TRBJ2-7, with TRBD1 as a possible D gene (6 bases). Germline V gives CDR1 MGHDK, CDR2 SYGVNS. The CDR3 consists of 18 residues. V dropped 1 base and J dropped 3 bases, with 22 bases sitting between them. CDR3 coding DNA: TGTGCCAGCAGTGAATTGAGGTCGGGACAAGGCCCGCACTACGAGCAGTACTTC. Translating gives CASSELRSGQGPHYEQYF.

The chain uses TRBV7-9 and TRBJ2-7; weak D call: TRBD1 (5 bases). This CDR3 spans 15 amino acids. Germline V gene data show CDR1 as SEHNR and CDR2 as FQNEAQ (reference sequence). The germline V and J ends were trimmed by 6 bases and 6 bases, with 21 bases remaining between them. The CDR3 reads CASRPPGQGFGEQYF. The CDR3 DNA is TGTGCCAGCAGACCCCCTGGCCAGGGTTTTGGCGAGCAGTACTTC.

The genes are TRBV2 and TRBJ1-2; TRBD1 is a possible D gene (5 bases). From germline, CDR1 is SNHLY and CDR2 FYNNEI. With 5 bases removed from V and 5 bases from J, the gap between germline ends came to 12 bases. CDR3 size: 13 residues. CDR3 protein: CASSRDSGYGYTF. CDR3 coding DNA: TGTGCCAGCAGTCGGGACTCCGGGTATGGCTACACCTTC.

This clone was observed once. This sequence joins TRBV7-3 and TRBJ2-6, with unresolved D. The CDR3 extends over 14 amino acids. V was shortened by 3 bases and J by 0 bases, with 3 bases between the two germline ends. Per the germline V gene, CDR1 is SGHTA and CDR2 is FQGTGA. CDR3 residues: CASSFISGANVLTF. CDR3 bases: TGTGCCAGCAGCTTTATCTCTGGGGCCAACGTCCTGACTTTC.

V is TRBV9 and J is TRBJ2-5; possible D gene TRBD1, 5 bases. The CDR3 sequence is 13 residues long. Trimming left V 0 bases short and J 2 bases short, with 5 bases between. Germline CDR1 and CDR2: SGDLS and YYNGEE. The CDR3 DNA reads TGTGCCAGCAGCGTAGGGACACAAGAGACCCAGTACTTC. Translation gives CASSVGTQETQYF. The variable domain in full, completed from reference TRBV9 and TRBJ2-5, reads DSGVTQTPKHLITATGQRVTLRCSPRSGDLSVYWYQQSLDQGLQFLIQYYNGEERAKGNILERFSAQQFPDLHSELNLSSLELGDSALYFCASSVGTQETQYFGPGTRLLVL.